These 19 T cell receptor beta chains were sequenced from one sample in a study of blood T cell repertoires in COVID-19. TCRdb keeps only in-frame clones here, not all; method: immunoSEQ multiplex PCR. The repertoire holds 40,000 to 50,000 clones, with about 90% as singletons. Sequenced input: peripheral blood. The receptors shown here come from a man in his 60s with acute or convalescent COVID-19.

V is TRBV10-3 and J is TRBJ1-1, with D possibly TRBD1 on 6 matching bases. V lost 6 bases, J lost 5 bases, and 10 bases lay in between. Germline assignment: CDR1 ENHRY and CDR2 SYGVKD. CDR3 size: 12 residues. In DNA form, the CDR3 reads TGTGCCATCAGGGCAGGGGTGACTGAAGCTTTCTTT. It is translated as CAIRAGVTEAFF.

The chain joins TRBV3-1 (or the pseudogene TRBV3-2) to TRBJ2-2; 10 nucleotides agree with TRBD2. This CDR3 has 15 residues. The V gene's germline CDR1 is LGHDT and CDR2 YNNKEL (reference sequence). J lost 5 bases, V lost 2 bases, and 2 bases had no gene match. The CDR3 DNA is TGTGCCAGCAGCCAAAGGACTAGCGGAACCGGGGAGCTGTTTTTT. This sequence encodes CASSQRTSGTGELFF.

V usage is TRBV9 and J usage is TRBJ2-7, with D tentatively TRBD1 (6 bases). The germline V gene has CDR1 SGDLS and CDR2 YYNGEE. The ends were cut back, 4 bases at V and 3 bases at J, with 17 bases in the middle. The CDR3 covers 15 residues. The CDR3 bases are TGTGCCAGCAGCTCCCTCTCGGACAGCGGCTACGAGCAGTACTTC. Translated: CASSSLSDSGYEQYF.

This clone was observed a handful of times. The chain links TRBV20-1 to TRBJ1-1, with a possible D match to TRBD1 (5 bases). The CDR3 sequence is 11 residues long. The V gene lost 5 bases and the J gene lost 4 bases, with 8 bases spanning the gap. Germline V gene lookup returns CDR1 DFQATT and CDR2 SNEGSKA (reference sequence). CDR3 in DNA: TGCAGTGCTTCTGACAGCACTGAAGCTTTCTTT. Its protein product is CSASDSTEAFF.

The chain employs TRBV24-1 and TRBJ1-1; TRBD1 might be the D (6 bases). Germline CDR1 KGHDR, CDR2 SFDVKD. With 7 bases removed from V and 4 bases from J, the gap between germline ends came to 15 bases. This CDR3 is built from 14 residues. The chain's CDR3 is CATRQTGTATEAFF. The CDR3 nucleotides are TGTGCCACCAGGCAGACAGGTACAGCCACTGAAGCTTTCTTT.

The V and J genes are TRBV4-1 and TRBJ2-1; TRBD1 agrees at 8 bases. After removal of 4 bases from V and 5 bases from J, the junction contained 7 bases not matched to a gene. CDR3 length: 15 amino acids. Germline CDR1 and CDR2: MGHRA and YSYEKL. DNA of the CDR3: TGCGCCAGCAGCCGACAGGGGAATAGAGACAATGAGCAGTTCTTC. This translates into CASSRQGNRDNEQFF.

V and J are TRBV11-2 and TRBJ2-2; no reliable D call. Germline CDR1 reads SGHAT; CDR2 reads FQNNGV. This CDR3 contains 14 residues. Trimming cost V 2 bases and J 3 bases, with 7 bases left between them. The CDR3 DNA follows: TGTGCCAGCAGCTTACTGCAGTACACCGGGGAGCTGTTTTTT. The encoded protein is CASSLLQYTGELFF.

The CDR3 nucleotides are TGTGCCAGCAGCCCTCAAGGGGGAACCCATTCACCCCTCCACTTT. Translated, it gives CASSPQGGTHSPLHF. This rearrangement joins TRBV7-2 to TRBJ1-6; TRBD1 is a possible D gene (6 bases). Germline CDR1 reads SGHTA; CDR2 reads FQGNSA. The CDR3 spans 15 residues. The germline V and J ends were trimmed by 5 bases and 8 bases, with 16 bases remaining between them.

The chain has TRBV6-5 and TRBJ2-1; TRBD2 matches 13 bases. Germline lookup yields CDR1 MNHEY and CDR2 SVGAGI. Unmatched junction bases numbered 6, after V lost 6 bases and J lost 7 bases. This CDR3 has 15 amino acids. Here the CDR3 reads CASSAGLAGLNEQFF. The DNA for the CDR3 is TGTGCCAGCAGCGCGGGACTAGCGGGACTAAATGAGCAGTTCTTC.

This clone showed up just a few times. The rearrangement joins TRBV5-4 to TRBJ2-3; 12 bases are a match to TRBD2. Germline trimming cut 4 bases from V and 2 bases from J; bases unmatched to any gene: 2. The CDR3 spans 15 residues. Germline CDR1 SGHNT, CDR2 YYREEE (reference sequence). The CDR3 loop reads CASSLAGGVTDTQYF. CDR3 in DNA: TGTGCCAGCAGCCTAGCGGGGGGGGTCACAGATACGCAGTATTTT.

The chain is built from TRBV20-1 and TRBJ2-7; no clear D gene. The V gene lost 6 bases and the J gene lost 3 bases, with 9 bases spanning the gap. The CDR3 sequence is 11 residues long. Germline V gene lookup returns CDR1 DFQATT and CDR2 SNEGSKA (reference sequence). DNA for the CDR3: TGCAGTGCCCGAGATAACTACGAGCAGTACTTC. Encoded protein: CSARDNYEQYF.

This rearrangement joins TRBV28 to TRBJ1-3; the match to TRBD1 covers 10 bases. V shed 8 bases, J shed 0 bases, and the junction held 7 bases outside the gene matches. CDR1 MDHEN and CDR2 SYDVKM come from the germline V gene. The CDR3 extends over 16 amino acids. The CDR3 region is CASLFGTGASGNTIYF. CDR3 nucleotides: TGTGCCAGCCTTTTTGGGACAGGGGCCTCTGGAAACACCATATATTTT. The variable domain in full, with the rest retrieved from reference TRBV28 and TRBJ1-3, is DVKVTQSSRYLVKRTGEKVFLECVQDMDHENMFWYRQDPGLGLRLIYFSYDVKMKEKGDIPEGYSVSREKKERFSLILESASTNQTSMYLCASLFGTGASGNTIYFGEGSWLTVV.

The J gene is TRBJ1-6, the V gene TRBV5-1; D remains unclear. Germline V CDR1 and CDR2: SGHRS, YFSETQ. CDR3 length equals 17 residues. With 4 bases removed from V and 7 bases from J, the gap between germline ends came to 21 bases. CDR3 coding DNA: TGCGCCAGCAGCCACTTACCCAATCAGGATTTCAATTCACCCCTCCACTTT. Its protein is CASSHLPNQDFNSPLHF.

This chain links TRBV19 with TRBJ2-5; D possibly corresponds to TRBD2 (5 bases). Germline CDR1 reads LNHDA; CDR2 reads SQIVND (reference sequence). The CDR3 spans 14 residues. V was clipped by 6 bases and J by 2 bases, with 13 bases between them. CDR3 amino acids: CASSPPGGQETQYF. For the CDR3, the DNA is TGTGCCAGTAGCCCCCCGGGCGGGCAAGAGACCCAGTACTTC.

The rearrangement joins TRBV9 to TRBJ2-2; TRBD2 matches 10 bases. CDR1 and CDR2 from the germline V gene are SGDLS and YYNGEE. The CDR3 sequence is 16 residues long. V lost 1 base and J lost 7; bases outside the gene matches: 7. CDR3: CASSVSSGGSGGELFF. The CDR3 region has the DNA TGTGCCAGCAGCGTATCTAGCGGGGGAAGTGGCGGGGAGCTGTTTTTT.

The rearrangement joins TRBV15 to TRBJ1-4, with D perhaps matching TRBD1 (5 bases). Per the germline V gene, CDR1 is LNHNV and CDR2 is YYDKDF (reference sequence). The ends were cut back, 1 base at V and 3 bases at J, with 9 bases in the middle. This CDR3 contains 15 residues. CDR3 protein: CATSRAKGPNEKLFF. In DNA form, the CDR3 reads TGTGCCACCAGCAGAGCTAAGGGGCCTAATGAAAAACTGTTTTTT.

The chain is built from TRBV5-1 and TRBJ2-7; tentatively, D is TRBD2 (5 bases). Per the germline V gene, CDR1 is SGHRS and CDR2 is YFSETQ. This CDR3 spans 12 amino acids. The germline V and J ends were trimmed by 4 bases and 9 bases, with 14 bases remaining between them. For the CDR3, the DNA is TGCGCCAGCAGCAATGGAGGCCTTGGGCAGTACTTC. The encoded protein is CASSNGGLGQYF. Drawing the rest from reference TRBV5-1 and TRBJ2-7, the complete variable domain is KAGVTQTPRYLIKTRGQQVTLSCSPISGHRSVSWYQQTPGQGLQFLFEYFSETQRNKGNFPGRFSGRQFSNSRSEMNVSTLELGDSALYLCASSNGGLGQYFGPGTRLTVT.

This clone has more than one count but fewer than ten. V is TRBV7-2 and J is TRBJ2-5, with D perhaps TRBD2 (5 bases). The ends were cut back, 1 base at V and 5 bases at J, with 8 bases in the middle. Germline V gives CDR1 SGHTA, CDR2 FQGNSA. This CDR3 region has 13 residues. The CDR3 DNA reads TGTGCCAGCAGCTTAGGGGCGGGCGAGACCCAGTACTTC. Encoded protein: CASSLGAGETQYF.

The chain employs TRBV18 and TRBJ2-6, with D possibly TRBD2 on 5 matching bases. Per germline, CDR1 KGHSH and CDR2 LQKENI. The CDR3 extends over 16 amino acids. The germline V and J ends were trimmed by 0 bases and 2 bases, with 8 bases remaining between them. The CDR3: CASSPPGAAGANVLTF. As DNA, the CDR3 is TGTGCCAGCTCACCACCGGGAGCCGCTGGGGCCAACGTCCTGACTTTC.